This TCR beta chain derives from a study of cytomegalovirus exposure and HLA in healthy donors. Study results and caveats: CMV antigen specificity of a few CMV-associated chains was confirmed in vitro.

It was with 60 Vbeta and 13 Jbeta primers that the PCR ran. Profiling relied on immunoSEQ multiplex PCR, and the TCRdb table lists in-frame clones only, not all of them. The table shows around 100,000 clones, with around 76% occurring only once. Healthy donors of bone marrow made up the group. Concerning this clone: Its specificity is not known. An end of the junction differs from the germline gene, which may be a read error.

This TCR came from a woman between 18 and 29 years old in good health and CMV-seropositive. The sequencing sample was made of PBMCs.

CDR3 sequence: CASRLGWTSGDTQYF. The CDR3 DNA is TGCGCCAGCAGATTGGGGTGGACTAGCGGAGATACGCAGTATTTT. This chain connects TRBV5-1 to TRBJ2-3, with 10 bases matching TRBD2. The CDR3 runs to 15 residues. Germline V gene data show CDR1 as SGHRS and CDR2 as YFSETQ.